This entry lists 10 T cell receptor beta chains sequenced from one sample in a study of vaccination effects on CD4 cells after COVID-19. Expansion of antigen-specific CD4+ T cells with viral peptide pools was carried out by the ViraFEST assay before sequencing. Cultured cells yielded isolated CD4+ T cells after less than 11 days. None of these healthy vaccinees had been infected with SARS-CoV-2 before vaccination. Method: immunoSEQ multiplex PCR; TCRdb's copy keeps in-frame clones and lacks some. There are about 41,000 clones in the sample; under 85% occur only once, and 2.5% to 3.5% lies in the top ten. The antigens for these receptors are not known. The input for sequencing was CD4+ T cells from PBMCs cultured with HCoV-NL63 spike peptides, taken before COVID-19 vaccination. The origin of the receptors is a human donor who received a COVID-19 vaccine.

The V call is TRBV28, the J call TRBJ2-4; D is unclear. There are 15 residues in the CDR3. Germline V CDR1 and CDR2: MDHEN, SYDVKM. V was cut by 5 bases and J by 0 bases, with 11 bases left in between. CDR3 amino acids: CASSPPPIAKNIQYF. CDR3 DNA sequence: TGTGCCAGCAGTCCCCCCCCAATAGCCAAAAACATTCAGTACTTC.

J is TRBJ2-2 and V is TRBV7-3; D remains unclear. The V gene lost 5 bases and the J gene lost 8 bases, with 9 bases spanning the gap. The germline V gene has CDR1 SGHTA and CDR2 FQGTGA. The CDR3 sequence is 12 residues long. CDR3 DNA sequence: TGTGCCAGCAGCCTGCACGAAGGGGAGCTGTTTTTT. Translation gives CASSLHEGELFF. Full variable domain (missing parts from reference TRBV7-3 and TRBJ2-2): GAGVSQTPSNKVTEKGKYVELRCDPISGHTALYWYRQSLGQGPEFLIYFQGTGAADDSGLPNDRFFAVRPEGSVSTLKIQRTERGDSAVYLCASSLHEGELFFGEGSRLTVL.

This clone was seen just once. The chain recombines TRBV24-1 with TRBJ2-4; 9 bases line up with TRBD1. Germline V gene lookup returns CDR1 KGHDR and CDR2 SFDVKD. The CDR3 runs 15 residues. J was trimmed by 5 bases and V by 1 base; bases with no gene match: 2. The chain's CDR3 is CATSDFRTGENIQYF. The DNA for the CDR3 is TGTGCCACCAGTGATTTCAGGACAGGGGAAAACATTCAGTACTTC.

The rearrangement links TRBV21-1 to TRBJ2-7. TRBV21-1 is shown as a pseudogene. The CDR3 loop spans 12 amino acids. The CDR3 coding sequence is TGTGCCAGCAGCAAACGGGGCCACGAGCAGTACGTC. Translating gives CASSKRGHEQYV.

The genes are TRBV6-5 and TRBJ1-2; TRBD1 matches 7 bases. The V and J ends lost 7 bases and 0 bases, in that order; junction bases with no gene match: 5. CDR1 and CDR2 from the germline V gene are MNHEY and SVGAGI. CDR3 length: 14 residues. CDR3 sequence (DNA): TGTGCCAGCAAGCCAGACAGGGCTAACTATGGCTACACCTTC. Its translation is CASKPDRANYGYTF.

The chain joins TRBV24-1 to TRBJ2-3; 7 nucleotides align to TRBD1. The J segment lost 5 bases and the V segment lost 4 bases, leaving 8 bases of the junction unmatched. The V gene's germline CDR1 is KGHDR and CDR2 SFDVKD. This CDR3 region has 15 residues. The CDR3 coding sequence is TGTGCCACCAGTGACCCACGACAGGGCGGAGATACGCAGTATTTT. Protein product: CATSDPRQGGDTQYF.

The chain uses TRBV7-2 and TRBJ2-7; D is uncertain. There are 11 residues in the CDR3. The V end was cut by 3 bases, the J end by 1 base, with 1 base between. The germline V gene has CDR1 SGHTA and CDR2 FQGNSA. The CDR3 region is CASSLSYEQYV. CDR3 coding DNA: TGTGCCAGCAGCTTGTCCTACGAGCAGTACGTC.

The genes are TRBV5-1 and TRBJ2-5; weak D call: TRBD2 (7 bases). This CDR3 region has 16 residues. V lost 2 bases, J lost 5 bases, and 19 bases lay in between. Germline lookup yields CDR1 SGHRS and CDR2 YFSETQ. The CDR3 sequence is CASSFSAGAARETQYF. The CDR3 nucleotides read TGCGCCAGCAGCTTTTCGGCGGGGGCTGCTCGGGAGACCCAGTACTTC.

This clone was observed once. This sequence joins TRBV28 and TRBJ2-5; no clear D. The CDR3 contains 13 residues. Germline values: CDR1 MDHEN, CDR2 SYDVKM. The V end lost 0 bases, the J end lost 2 bases, and 4 bases lay between the germline ends. This CDR3 reads CASSLWQQETQYF. CDR3 coding DNA: TGTGCCAGCAGTTTATGGCAGCAAGAGACCCAGTACTTC.

The chain employs TRBV30 and TRBJ1-6; the match to TRBD1 covers 9 bases. Germline V gene sequence: CDR1 GTSNPN, CDR2 SVGIG (reference sequence). The CDR3 has 14 amino acids. V lost 6 bases to trimming and J lost 7 bases; unmatched junction nucleotides: 7. The CDR3 DNA is TGTGCCTGCAGGACAGGGGCCGGGAATTCACCCCTCCACTTT. Its translation is CACRTGAGNSPLHF.